The 3 T cell receptor beta chains given below trace back to one sample, sequenced in a study of beta chain features in type 1 diabetes. The authors reverse transcribed all of the isolated RNA, so sequencing captured expressed TCRB transcripts. The method was immunoSEQ multiplex PCR; TCRdb's version includes in-frame clones alone and lacks a portion of them. This table holds fewer than 150,000 clones, less than 9% found once. The sample was central memory CD4+ T cells from blood. The origin of the receptors is a woman aged 25 to 39 in good health.

This clone has just a few counts. The chain has TRBV11-2 and TRBJ2-5, with 7 bases aligning to TRBD1. V gave up 6 bases and J gave up 1 base; unmatched junction bases: 5. The CDR3 sequence is 14 residues long. CDR1 is SGHAT, CDR2 FQNNGV, per germline. For the CDR3, the DNA is TGTGCCAGCAGTCTCGGACAGGTCCAAGAGACCCAGTACTTC. This gives the protein CASSLGQVQETQYF.

This clone was observed a handful of times. The chain carries TRBV11-2 and TRBJ1-2, with 7 bases aligning to TRBD1. The germline V gene has CDR1 SGHAT and CDR2 FQNNGV. The CDR3 sequence is 17 residues long. J gave up 6 bases and V 3 bases, and 16 bases lay outside the gene matches. CDR3 residues: CASSFGQARGAGNGYTF. CDR3 in DNA: TGTGCCAGCAGCTTCGGACAGGCCCGAGGAGCTGGGAATGGCTACACCTTC.

A remark on this clone: A read error may be the cause here, since a much bigger clone is one base away. The chain carries TRBV5-6 and TRBJ2-7, with 10 bases lining up with TRBD2. With 4 bases clipped from V and 1 base from J, the junction kept 5 bases outside the gene matches. The germline gives CDR1 SGHDT, CDR2 YYEEEE. The CDR3 spans 15 residues. The CDR3 nucleotides read TGTGCCAGCAGCCCACCGGGACTAGCGTCCTACGAGCAGTACTTC. Its translation: CASSPPGLASYEQYF.